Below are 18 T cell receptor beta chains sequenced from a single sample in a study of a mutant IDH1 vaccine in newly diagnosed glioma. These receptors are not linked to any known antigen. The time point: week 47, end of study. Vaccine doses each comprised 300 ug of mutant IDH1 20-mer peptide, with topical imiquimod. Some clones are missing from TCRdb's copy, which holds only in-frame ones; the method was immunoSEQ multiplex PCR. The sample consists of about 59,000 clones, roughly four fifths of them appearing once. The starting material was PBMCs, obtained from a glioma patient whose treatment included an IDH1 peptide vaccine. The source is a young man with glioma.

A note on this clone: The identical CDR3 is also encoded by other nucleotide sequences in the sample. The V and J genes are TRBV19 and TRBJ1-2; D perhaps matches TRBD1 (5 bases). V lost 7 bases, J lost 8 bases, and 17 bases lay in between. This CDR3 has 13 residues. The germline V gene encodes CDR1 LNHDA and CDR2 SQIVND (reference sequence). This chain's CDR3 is CASTNFRGSGYTF. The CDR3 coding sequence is TGTGCCAGTACCAATTTCCGGGGCTCCGGCTACACCTTC.

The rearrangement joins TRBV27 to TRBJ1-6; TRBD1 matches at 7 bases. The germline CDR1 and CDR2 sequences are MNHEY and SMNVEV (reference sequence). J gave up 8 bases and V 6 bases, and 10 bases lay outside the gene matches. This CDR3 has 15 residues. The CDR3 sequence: CASRVRGQLDSPLHF. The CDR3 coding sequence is TGTGCCAGCAGGGTGCGGGGACAGTTGGATTCACCCCTCCACTTT.

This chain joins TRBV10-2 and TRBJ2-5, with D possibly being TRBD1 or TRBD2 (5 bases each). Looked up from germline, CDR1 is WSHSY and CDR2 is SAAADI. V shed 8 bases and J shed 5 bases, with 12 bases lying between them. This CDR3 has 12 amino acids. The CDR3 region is CASGAGGETQYF. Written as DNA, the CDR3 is TGCGCCAGCGGGGCAGGAGGCGAGACCCAGTACTTC.

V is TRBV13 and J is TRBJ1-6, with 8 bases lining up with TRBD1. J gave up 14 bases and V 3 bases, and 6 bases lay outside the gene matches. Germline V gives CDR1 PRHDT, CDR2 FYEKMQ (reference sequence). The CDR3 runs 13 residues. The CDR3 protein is CASSFRRGQALHF. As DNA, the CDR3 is TGTGCCAGCAGCTTTAGACGGGGACAGGCCCTCCACTTT. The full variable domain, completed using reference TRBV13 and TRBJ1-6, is AAGVIQSPRHLIKEKRETATLKCYPIPRHDTVYWYQQGPGQDPQFLISFYEKMQSDKGSIPDRFSAQQFSDYHSELNMSSLELGDSALYFCASSFRRGQALHFGNGTRLTVT.

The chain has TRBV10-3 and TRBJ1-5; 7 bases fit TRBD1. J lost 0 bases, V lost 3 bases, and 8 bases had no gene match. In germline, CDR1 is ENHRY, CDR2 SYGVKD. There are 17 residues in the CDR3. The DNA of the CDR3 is TGTGCCATCAGTGAAGGCCTGACAGGGACTAGCAATCAGCCCCAGCATTTT. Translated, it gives CAISEGLTGTSNQPQHF.

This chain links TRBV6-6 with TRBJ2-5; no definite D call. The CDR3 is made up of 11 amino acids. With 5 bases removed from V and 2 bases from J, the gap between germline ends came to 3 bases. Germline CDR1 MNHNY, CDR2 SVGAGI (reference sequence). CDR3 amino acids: CASSQQETQYF. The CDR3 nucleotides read TGTGCCAGCAGTCAACAAGAGACCCAGTACTTC.

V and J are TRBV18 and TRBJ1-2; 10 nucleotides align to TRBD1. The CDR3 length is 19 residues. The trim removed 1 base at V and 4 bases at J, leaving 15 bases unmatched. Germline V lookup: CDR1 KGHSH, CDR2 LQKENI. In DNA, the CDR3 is TGTGCCAGCTCACCACTTTTTTTCCGGAAGGACAGGGGGAGCTATGGCTACACCTTC. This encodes CASSPLFFRKDRGSYGYTF.

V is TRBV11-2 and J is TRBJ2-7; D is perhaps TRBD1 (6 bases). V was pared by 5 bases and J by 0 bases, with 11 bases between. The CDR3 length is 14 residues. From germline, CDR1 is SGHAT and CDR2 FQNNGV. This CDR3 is CASSRGHSSYEQYF. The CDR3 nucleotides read TGTGCCAGCAGCAGGGGACACAGCTCCTACGAGCAGTACTTC.

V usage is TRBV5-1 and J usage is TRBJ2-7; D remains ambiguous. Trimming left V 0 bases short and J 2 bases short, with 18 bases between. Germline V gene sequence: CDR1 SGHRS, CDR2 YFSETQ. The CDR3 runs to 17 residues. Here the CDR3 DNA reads TGCGCCAGCAGCTTGGGCCGCAGACTCTCAACAGCCTACGAGCAGTACTTC. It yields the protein CASSLGRRLSTAYEQYF.

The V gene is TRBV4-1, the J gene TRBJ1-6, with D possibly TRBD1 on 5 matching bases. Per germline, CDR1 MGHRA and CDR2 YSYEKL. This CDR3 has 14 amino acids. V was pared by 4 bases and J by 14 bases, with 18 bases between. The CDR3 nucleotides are TGCGCCAGCAGCCCGAGCGGGACTCTCGAGGCCCTCCACTTT. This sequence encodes CASSPSGTLEALHF.

The CDR3 is CASSLITTEAFF. CDR3 nucleotides: TGTGCCAGCAGCTTAATCACCACTGAAGCTTTCTTT. V is TRBV7-9 and J is TRBJ1-1; D not resolved. The CDR3 extends over 12 amino acids. V was trimmed by 2 bases and J by 4 bases, leaving 5 bases between them. CDR1 and CDR2 from the germline V gene are SEHNR and FQNEAQ (reference sequence).

CDR3 loop: CASSIRRQGYTEAFF. DNA of the CDR3: TGTGCCAGTAGTATAAGGCGACAGGGTTACACTGAAGCTTTCTTT. V usage is TRBV19 and J usage is TRBJ1-1, with 7 positions matching TRBD1. There are 15 residues in the CDR3. Germline lookup yields CDR1 LNHDA and CDR2 SQIVND (reference sequence). The ends lost 2 bases at V and 3 bases at J; junction bases unmatched: 6.

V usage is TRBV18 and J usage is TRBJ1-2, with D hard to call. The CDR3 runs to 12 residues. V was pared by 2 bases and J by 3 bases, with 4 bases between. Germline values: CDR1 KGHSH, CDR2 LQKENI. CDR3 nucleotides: TGTGCCAGCTCACCAGACGACTATGGCTACACCTTC. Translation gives CASSPDDYGYTF.

The CDR3 DNA sequence: TGTGCCAGCTCACTGCCTAATCAGCCCCAGCATTTT. Residues: CASSLPNQPQHF. The V and J genes are TRBV18 and TRBJ1-5; D is uncertain. This CDR3 spans 12 amino acids. V lost 4 bases, J lost 4 bases, and 5 bases lay in between. Germline V gene lookup returns CDR1 KGHSH and CDR2 LQKENI.

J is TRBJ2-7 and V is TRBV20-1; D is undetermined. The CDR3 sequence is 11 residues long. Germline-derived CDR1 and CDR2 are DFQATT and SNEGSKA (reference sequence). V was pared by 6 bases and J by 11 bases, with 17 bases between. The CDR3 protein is CSATPGPPKYF. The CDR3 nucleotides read TGCAGTGCCACTCCCGGGCCCCCGAAGTACTTC.

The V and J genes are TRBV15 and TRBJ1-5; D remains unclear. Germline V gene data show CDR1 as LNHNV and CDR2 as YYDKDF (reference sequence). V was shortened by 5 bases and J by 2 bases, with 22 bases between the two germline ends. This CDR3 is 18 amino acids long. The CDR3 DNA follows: TGTGCCACCAGCGCCCGTTCCCCGGCGGGTTTGGGCAATCAGCCCCAGCATTTT. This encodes CATSARSPAGLGNQPQHF.

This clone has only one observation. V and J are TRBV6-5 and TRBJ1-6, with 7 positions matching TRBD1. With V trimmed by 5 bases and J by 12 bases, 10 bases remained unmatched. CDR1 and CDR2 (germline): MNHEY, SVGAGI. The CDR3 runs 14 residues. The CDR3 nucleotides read TGTGCCAGCAGTAACAGGGGACGCTTAGAACCCCTCCACTTT. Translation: CASSNRGRLEPLHF.

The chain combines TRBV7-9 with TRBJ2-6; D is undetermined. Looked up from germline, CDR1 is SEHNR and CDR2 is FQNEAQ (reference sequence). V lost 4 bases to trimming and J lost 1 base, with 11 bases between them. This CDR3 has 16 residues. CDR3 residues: CASSSPLGSGANVLTF. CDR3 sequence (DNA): TGTGCCAGCAGCTCGCCATTGGGTTCTGGGGCCAACGTCCTGACTTTC. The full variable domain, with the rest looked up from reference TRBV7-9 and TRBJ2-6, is DTGVSQNPRHKITKRGQNVTFRCDPISEHNRLYWYRQTLGQGPEFLTYFQNEAQLEKSRLLSDRFSAERPKGSFSTLEIQRTEQGDSAMYLCASSSPLGSGANVLTFGAGSRLTVL.